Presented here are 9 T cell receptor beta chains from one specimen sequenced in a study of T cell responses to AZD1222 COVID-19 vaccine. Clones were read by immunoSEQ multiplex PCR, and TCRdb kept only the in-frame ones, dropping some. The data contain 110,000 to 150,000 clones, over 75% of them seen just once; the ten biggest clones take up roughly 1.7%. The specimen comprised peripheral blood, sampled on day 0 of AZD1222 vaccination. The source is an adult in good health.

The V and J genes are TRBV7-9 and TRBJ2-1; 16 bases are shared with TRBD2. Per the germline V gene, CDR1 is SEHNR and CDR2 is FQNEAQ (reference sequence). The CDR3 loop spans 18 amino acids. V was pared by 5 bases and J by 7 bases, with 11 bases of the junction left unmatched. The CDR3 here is CASSPGLAGGVGLNEQFF. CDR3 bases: TGTGCCAGCAGCCCGGGACTAGCGGGAGGGGTGGGCCTGAATGAGCAGTTCTTC.

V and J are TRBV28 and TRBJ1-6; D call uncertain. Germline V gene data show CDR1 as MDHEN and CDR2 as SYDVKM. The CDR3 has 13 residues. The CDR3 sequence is CASLLHYNSPLHF. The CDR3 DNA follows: TGTGCTTCACTGCTCCACTATAATTCACCCCTCCACTTT.

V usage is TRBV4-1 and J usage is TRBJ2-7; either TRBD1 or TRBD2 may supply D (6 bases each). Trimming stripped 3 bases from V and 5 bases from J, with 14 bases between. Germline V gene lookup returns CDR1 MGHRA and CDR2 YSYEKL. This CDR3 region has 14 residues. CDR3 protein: CASSHRPGGDEQYF. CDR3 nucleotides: TGCGCCAGCAGCCACCGCCCCGGGGGCGACGAGCAGTACTTC.

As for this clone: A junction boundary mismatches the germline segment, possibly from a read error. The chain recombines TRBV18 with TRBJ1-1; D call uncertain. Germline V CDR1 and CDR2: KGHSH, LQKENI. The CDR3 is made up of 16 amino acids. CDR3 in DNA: TGTGCCAGCTCGCCACCCGCCTGGGTGCAGAACACTGAAGCTTTCTTT. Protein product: CASSPPAWVQNTEAFF.

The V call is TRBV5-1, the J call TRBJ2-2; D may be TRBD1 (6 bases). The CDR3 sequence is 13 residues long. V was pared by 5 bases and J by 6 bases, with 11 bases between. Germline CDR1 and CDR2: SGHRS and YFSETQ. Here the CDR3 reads CASSLKGAGELFF. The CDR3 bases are TGCGCCAGCAGTCTGAAGGGGGCCGGGGAGCTGTTTTTT.

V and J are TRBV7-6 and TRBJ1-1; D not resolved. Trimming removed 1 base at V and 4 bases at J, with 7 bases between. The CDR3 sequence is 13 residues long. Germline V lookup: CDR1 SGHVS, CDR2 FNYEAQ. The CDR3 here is CASSLGMGTEAFF. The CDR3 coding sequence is TGTGCCAGCAGCTTAGGTATGGGCACTGAAGCTTTCTTT.

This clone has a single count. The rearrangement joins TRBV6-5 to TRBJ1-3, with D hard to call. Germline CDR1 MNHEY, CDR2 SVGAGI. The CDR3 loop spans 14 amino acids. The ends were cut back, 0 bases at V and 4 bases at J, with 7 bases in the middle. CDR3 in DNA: TGTGCCAGCAGTTACTCCTCGGGAGGAAACACCATATATTTT. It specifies CASSYSSGGNTIYF.

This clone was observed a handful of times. The CDR3 nucleotides read TGTGCCAGCAGCTTGCCGGGACAGGGGTTTCGGGAGCAGTACTTC. Amino acids: CASSLPGQGFREQYF. The rearrangement joins TRBV5-4 to TRBJ2-7; 10 bases line up with TRBD1. V gave up 1 base and J gave up 7 bases; unmatched junction bases: 8. The CDR3 loop spans 15 amino acids. Germline V gene data show CDR1 as SGHNT and CDR2 as YYREEE (reference sequence).

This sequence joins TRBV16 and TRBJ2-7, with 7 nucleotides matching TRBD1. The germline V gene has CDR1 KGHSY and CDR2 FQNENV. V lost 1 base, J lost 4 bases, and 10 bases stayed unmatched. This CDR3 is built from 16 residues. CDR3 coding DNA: TGTGCCAGCAGCCAATTGGCCAGGACAGGTTCTTACGAGCAGTACTTC. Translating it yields CASSQLARTGSYEQYF.